Listed below are T cell receptor beta chains from one sample, sequenced in a study of cytomegalovirus exposure and HLA in healthy donors. Data came from immunoSEQ multiplex PCR; TCRdb stores just in-frame clones and leaves some out. The table has roughly 190,000 clones, around four fifths seen once. Material for sequencing was PBMCs. These receptors were collected from a female donor in good health and CMV-seronegative. CDR3s include the opening cysteine and the closing phenylalanine or tryptophan. D genes are given only for firm matches. Some rows have no size entry. The others give once, few or many, or a class for an expanded clone.

abundance: -
d_gene: -
j_gene: TRBJ2-3
v_gene: TRBV6-5
CDR3nt: TGTGCCAGCAGTTATTTGGGGCAGAGCACAGATACGCAGTATTTT
CDR3aa: CASSYLGQSTDTQYF

abundance: -
d_gene: TRBD1
j_gene: TRBJ1-4
v_gene: TRBV28
CDR3nt: TGTGCCAGCAGTCGACAGGGCCACCCGGGTGAAAAACTGTTTTTT
CDR3aa: CASSRQGHPGEKLFF

abundance: -
d_gene: -
j_gene: TRBJ1-6
v_gene: TRBV7-9
CDR3nt: TGTGCCAGCAGCTTAGCGGAGGCAGCCGGTTCACCCCTCCACTTT
CDR3aa: CASSLAEAAGSPLHF

abundance: -
d_gene: -
j_gene: TRBJ2-1
v_gene: TRBV11-2
CDR3nt: TGTGCCAGCAGCCCGCCCCTAGAACCAGGGAACGAGCAGTTCTTC
CDR3aa: CASSPPLEPGNEQFF

abundance: -
d_gene: -
j_gene: TRBJ2-1
v_gene: TRBV7-3
CDR3nt: TGTGCCAGCAGCTTATTTCGCACGGATGAGCAGTTCTTC
CDR3aa: CASSLFRTDEQFF

abundance: -
d_gene: -
j_gene: TRBJ2-7
v_gene: TRBV19
CDR3nt: TGTGCCAGTAGTCCACCTAGGAGGGGTGGAGCCTACGAGCAGTACTTC
CDR3aa: CASSPPRRGGAYEQYF

abundance: -
d_gene: -
j_gene: TRBJ2-1
v_gene: TRBV19
CDR3nt: TGTGCCAGTAGTATAGGACGGGGTCATGAGCAGTTCTTC
CDR3aa: CASSIGRGHEQFF

abundance: few
d_gene: TRBD2
j_gene: TRBJ2-5
v_gene: TRBV30
CDR3nt: TGTGCCTGGAGTGGGTTTGGGACTAGCGGGAACCAAGAGACCCAGTACTTC
CDR3aa: CAWSGFGTSGNQETQYF

abundance: -
d_gene: TRBD1
j_gene: TRBJ2-7
v_gene: TRBV6-1
CDR3nt: TGTGCCAGCAGTGAAGCCGGGACAGGCACCTACGAGCAGTACTTC
CDR3aa: CASSEAGTGTYEQYF

abundance: -
d_gene: TRBD2
j_gene: TRBJ2-7
v_gene: TRBV19
CDR3nt: TGTGCCAGTAGTACGGGACTAGCGGGAGTCGACTGGCAGTACTTC
CDR3aa: CASSTGLAGVDWQYF

abundance: once
d_gene: TRBD2
j_gene: TRBJ2-5
v_gene: TRBV25-1
CDR3nt: TGTGCCAGCAGTGAATTAGCGGGGGGAGAGACCCAGTACTTC
CDR3aa: CASSELAGGETQYF

abundance: -
d_gene: -
j_gene: TRBJ1-3
v_gene: TRBV28
CDR3nt: TGTGCCAGCAGTTTCAGGGAGGGCACCATATATTTT
CDR3aa: CASSFREGTIYF

abundance: -
d_gene: -
j_gene: TRBJ1-4
v_gene: TRBV7-6
CDR3nt: TGTGCCAGCAGCTTCTCGGGACTTGAAAGTGAAAAACTGTTTTTT
CDR3aa: CASSFSGLESEKLFF

abundance: -
d_gene: -
j_gene: TRBJ2-7
v_gene: TRBV15
CDR3nt: TGTGCCACCAGCAGTAAAACCGGGGACTCGAGTGACGAGCAGTACTTC
CDR3aa: CATSSKTGDSSDEQYF

abundance: few
d_gene: -
j_gene: TRBJ1-2
v_gene: TRBV27
CDR3nt: TGTGCCAGCAGCTCCCTCGGGGGGGACTATGGCTACACCTTC
CDR3aa: CASSSLGGDYGYTF

abundance: -
d_gene: TRBD1
j_gene: TRBJ2-5
v_gene: TRBV13
CDR3nt: TGTGCCAGCAGCAGTCACCTGACAGGGGGCCTAGAGACCCAGTACTTC
CDR3aa: CASSSHLTGGLETQYF

abundance: -
d_gene: -
j_gene: TRBJ1-3
v_gene: TRBV9
CDR3nt: TGTGCCAGCAGCGTAGAGGGGGTTGGAAACACCATATATTTT
CDR3aa: CASSVEGVGNTIYF

abundance: -
d_gene: -
j_gene: TRBJ2-3
v_gene: TRBV7-2
CDR3nt: TGTGCCAGCAGCTTAAATGGCGATACGCAGTATTTT
CDR3aa: CASSLNGDTQYF

abundance: -
d_gene: -
j_gene: TRBJ2-1
v_gene: TRBV4-3
CDR3nt: TGCGCCAGCAGCCAAACCCCCTCCGGGACACAAACCTACAATGAGCAGTTCTTC
CDR3aa: CASSQTPSGTQTYNEQFF

abundance: many
d_gene: TRBD1
j_gene: TRBJ1-1
v_gene: TRBV4-3
CDR3nt: TGCGCCAGCAGCCAAGATTCGGAACAGGGGAGCACTGAAGCTTTCTTT
CDR3aa: CASSQDSEQGSTEAFF

abundance: -
d_gene: -
j_gene: TRBJ2-2
v_gene: TRBV28
CDR3nt: TGTGCCAGCAGCCCCTCGGGTGTACAGCGGAACGGGGAGCTGTTTTTT
CDR3aa: CASSPSGVQRNGELFF

abundance: -
d_gene: -
j_gene: TRBJ2-4
v_gene: TRBV23-1
CDR3nt: TGCGCCAGCAAGATACTGGAGTCGGAAAACATTCAGTACTTC
CDR3aa: CASKILESENIQYF

abundance: -
d_gene: -
j_gene: TRBJ2-2
v_gene: TRBV28
CDR3nt: TGTGCCAGCAGTTTATCTCCCTTAGCGGACACCGGGGAGCTGTTTTTT
CDR3aa: CASSLSPLADTGELFF

abundance: -
d_gene: -
j_gene: TRBJ1-1
v_gene: TRBV7-9
CDR3nt: TGTGCCAGCAGCTCCGGTTCCCTCGCAAACACTGAAGCTTTCTTT
CDR3aa: CASSSGSLANTEAFF

abundance: -
d_gene: -
j_gene: TRBJ1-4
v_gene: TRBV5-1
CDR3nt: TGCGCCAGCAGCTTGGAGGAGTATATGGAAAAACTGTTTTTT
CDR3aa: CASSLEEYMEKLFF

abundance: -
d_gene: -
j_gene: TRBJ2-5
v_gene: TRBV5-1
CDR3nt: TGCGCCAGCAGCTTGGATACAGTACAAGAGACCCAGTACTTC
CDR3aa: CASSLDTVQETQYF

abundance: -
d_gene: -
j_gene: TRBJ2-1
v_gene: TRBV9
CDR3nt: TGTGCCAGCAGCGTAGACTCCCCCCCCGATAGCGATGAGCAGTTCTTC
CDR3aa: CASSVDSPPDSDEQFF

abundance: -
d_gene: TRBD1
j_gene: TRBJ1-6
v_gene: TRBV19
CDR3nt: TGTGCCAGTAGCGTAGACAGGGGTAGGAATTCACCCCTCCACTTT
CDR3aa: CASSVDRGRNSPLHF

abundance: -
d_gene: -
j_gene: TRBJ2-5
v_gene: TRBV30
CDR3nt: TGTGCCTGGAGTGTACGAGGGCGGGTCTATCAAGAGACCCAGTACTTC
CDR3aa: CAWSVRGRVYQETQYF

abundance: -
d_gene: TRBD1
j_gene: TRBJ1-1
v_gene: TRBV5-1
CDR3nt: TGCGCCAGCAGCTTACAGGGGGAAGCGTACACTGAAGCTTTCTTT
CDR3aa: CASSLQGEAYTEAFF

abundance: -
d_gene: TRBD1
j_gene: TRBJ2-7
v_gene: TRBV2
CDR3nt: TGTGCCAGCAATGGACAGGGAGGCGAGCAGTACTTC
CDR3aa: CASNGQGGEQYF

abundance: few
d_gene: -
j_gene: TRBJ1-2
v_gene: TRBV14
CDR3nt: TGTGCCAGCAGCCAAGGGGGAGATTCTCGCCCTTTAAACTATGGCTACACCTTC
CDR3aa: CASSQGGDSRPLNYGYTF

abundance: -
d_gene: -
j_gene: TRBJ1-4
v_gene: TRBV28
CDR3nt: TGTGCCAGCAGTTTGGGGGGTGGGGAAAAACTGTTTTTT
CDR3aa: CASSLGGGEKLFF

abundance: -
d_gene: -
j_gene: TRBJ2-2
v_gene: TRBV5-1
CDR3nt: TGCGCCAGCAGCCCCGGCGCTAGCGCCCTGAACACCGGGGAGCTGTTTTTT
CDR3aa: CASSPGASALNTGELFF

abundance: -
d_gene: -
j_gene: TRBJ2-2
v_gene: TRBV7-9
CDR3nt: TGTGCCAGCAGCTTAACGGGGGGCTACGGGGAGCTGTTTTTT
CDR3aa: CASSLTGGYGELFF

abundance: -
d_gene: TRBD1
j_gene: TRBJ1-1
v_gene: TRBV5-1
CDR3nt: TGCGCCAGCAGCTCGACAGGGGGTCTTACTGAAGCTTTCTTT
CDR3aa: CASSSTGGLTEAFF

abundance: -
d_gene: -
j_gene: TRBJ2-1
v_gene: TRBV21-1
CDR3nt: TGTGCCAGCAGCAAGCAACAGGGGGGCTACAATGAGCAGTTCTTC
CDR3aa: CASSKQQGGYNEQFF

abundance: few
d_gene: -
j_gene: TRBJ1-3
v_gene: TRBV9
CDR3nt: TGTGCCAGCAGCATGAACTTAGTCCCTGGAAACACCATATATTTT
CDR3aa: CASSMNLVPGNTIYF

abundance: -
d_gene: -
j_gene: TRBJ1-5
v_gene: TRBV7-7
CDR3nt: TGTGCCAGCAGCCCCTTCGCGGGGAGCAATCAGCCCCAGCATTTT
CDR3aa: CASSPFAGSNQPQHF

abundance: -
d_gene: TRBD1
j_gene: TRBJ2-1
v_gene: TRBV25-1
CDR3nt: TGTGCCAGCACCCCCGACAGGGTTGATGAGCAGTTCTTC
CDR3aa: CASTPDRVDEQFF

abundance: -
d_gene: TRBD2
j_gene: TRBJ2-7
v_gene: TRBV7-2
CDR3nt: TGTGCCAGCAGCTTTGGGACTAGCGGATCCTACGAGCAGTACTTC
CDR3aa: CASSFGTSGSYEQYF

abundance: -
d_gene: -
j_gene: TRBJ2-3
v_gene: TRBV6-4
CDR3nt: TGTGCCAGCAGTGACGGGGGGAGCACAGATACGCAGTATTTT
CDR3aa: CASSDGGSTDTQYF

abundance: -
d_gene: TRBD1
j_gene: TRBJ1-5
v_gene: TRBV30
CDR3nt: TGTGCCCGCCGGGGACAGGGGGCTATGGGGAGCAATCAGCCCCAGCATTTT
CDR3aa: CARRGQGAMGSNQPQHF

abundance: -
d_gene: TRBD1
j_gene: TRBJ1-2
v_gene: TRBV27
CDR3nt: TGTGCCAGCAGTCCTGGACAGGGTCGTGGGTATGGCTACACCTTC
CDR3aa: CASSPGQGRGYGYTF

abundance: -
d_gene: -
j_gene: TRBJ1-1
v_gene: TRBV5-1
CDR3nt: TGCGCCAGCAGCTTGGGACAGATGAACACTGAAGCTTTCTTT
CDR3aa: CASSLGQMNTEAFF

abundance: -
d_gene: -
j_gene: TRBJ2-3
v_gene: TRBV5-4
CDR3nt: TGTGCCTGGGAGAGCACAGATACGCAGTATTTT
CDR3aa: CAWESTDTQYF

abundance: -
d_gene: -
j_gene: TRBJ2-3
v_gene: TRBV15
CDR3nt: TGTGCCACCAGCAGAGTTCAGGGGAGGGGGTTCACAGATACGCAGTATTTT
CDR3aa: CATSRVQGRGFTDTQYF

abundance: -
d_gene: -
j_gene: TRBJ2-2
v_gene: TRBV5-1
CDR3nt: TGCGCCAGCAGCTTGGACAGGGAATCCGGGGAGCTGTTTTTT
CDR3aa: CASSLDRESGELFF

abundance: -
d_gene: -
j_gene: TRBJ2-3
v_gene: TRBV19
CDR3nt: TGTGCCAGTAGTTTCAGACAGGGCACAGATACGCAGTATTTT
CDR3aa: CASSFRQGTDTQYF

abundance: -
d_gene: -
j_gene: TRBJ1-1
v_gene: TRBV28
CDR3nt: TGTGCCAGCAGTCTACCCCAGACGGGAGACACTGAAGCTTTCTTT
CDR3aa: CASSLPQTGDTEAFF

abundance: -
d_gene: TRBD1
j_gene: TRBJ2-3
v_gene: TRBV7-9
CDR3nt: TGTGCCAGCAGCCTGACGGGACAGGGGGATACGCAGTATTTT
CDR3aa: CASSLTGQGDTQYF

abundance: -
d_gene: TRBD2
j_gene: TRBJ2-3
v_gene: TRBV9
CDR3nt: TGTGCCAGCAGCGTAGAACGGGGGGGCCTGGGGGATACGCAGTATTTT
CDR3aa: CASSVERGGLGDTQYF